A selection of T cell receptor beta chains follows, all from one sample in a study of post-analysis software for immune sequencing data. TCRdb passed the PCR reads through MiXCR, listing each CDR3 protein once. The table lists roughly 800,000 distinct CDR3 sequences, 25% to 30% of them singletons. Source material: blood. All receptors come from a girl under 18 with multiple sclerosis. The CDR3 runs from the conserved cysteine through the conserved F or W.

>TRBV20-1|13
CSADGQTNTEAFF
>TRBV13|15
CASRPTGGIAYGYTF
>TRBV27|15
CASSLSRGQGETQYF
>TRBV7-8|17
CASSFRPGTGTTGELFF
>TRBV20-1|13
CSANPGGTYEQYF
>TRBV6-1|15
CASSETPGTEDGYTF
>TRBV7-9|18
CASSPGSERIGDNSPLHF
>TRBV7-9|13
CASSPRGAETQYF
>TRBV5-1|16
CASSFFQGALTETQYF
>TRBV29-1|14
CSVGLAGVGNTQYF
>TRBV12-3/TRBV12-4|14
CASSRDRAPDTQYF
>TRBV2|12
CASTQTGQPQHF
>TRBV12-3/TRBV12-4|17
CASREGLAGALGNEQFF
>TRBV7-9|14
CASSLDRRAYEQYF
>TRBV20-1|14
CSAPRVGEKNIQYF
>TRBV5-1|15
CASSLTGADGTEAFF
>TRBV6-2/TRBV6-3|13
CASSYQGLGEQYF
>TRBV6-5|13
CASRSTGQETQYF
>TRBV18|14
CASSDQGQNQPQHF
>TRBV20-1|12
CRGRSSYNEQFF
>TRBV5-1|15
CASTSEDAPGETQYF
>TRBV27|17
CASSFGDSRFVRETQYF
>TRBV11-2|14
CASSLVLGGETQYF
>TRBV5-1|13
CASSFQGQTEAFF
>TRBV20-1|20
CSARVSTGGKREGPYNEQYF
>TRBV6-2/TRBV6-3|14
CASTDPTGSRTQYF
>TRBV4-3|16
CASSQEQGRGTDTQYF
>TRBV29-1|12
CSGAQGLETQYF
>TRBV18|15
CASSPSGRGGDEQYF
>TRBV5-1|11
CASSDYQTQYF
>TRBV9|14
CASSVAGSYNEQYF
>TRBV7-2|16
CASSLGPSASIYEQYF
>TRBV21-1|17
CASDTGLAGCFRETQYF
>TRBV5-1|14
CASSLAGPSDEQYF
>TRBV9|15
CASSGTSSNTGELFF
>TRBV10-3|12
CAIRGSYNEQFF
>TRBV27|17
CASSLSGNQMSSYEQYF
>TRBV3-1|15
CASSLDDRPRETQYF
>TRBV7-2|15
CASSLADLSYNEQFF
>TRBV5-5|17
CASSLDLSRAHTDTQYF
>TRBV27|15
CASSPAGTGSYEQYF
>TRBV28|17
CASSFKRGGSSYNEQFF
>TRBV9|12
CASSVDGDGYTF
>TRBV28|16
CASSSINGRRQETQYF
>TRBV27|11
CASRRDQGYTF
>TRBV6-5|15
CASSHRDGGPDEQFF
>TRBV3-1|13
CAGSHLNTDTQYF
>TRBV5-6|15
CASSSLGQGRDEQFF
>TRBV20-1|15
CSARGDRPSRLEQYF
>TRBV20-1|13
CSGLSSEAYEQYF
>TRBV28|13
CASRGGTGYGYTF
>TRBV5-1|16
CASSLEEGVGTDTQYF
>TRBV7-9|13
CASRWTESTEAFF